Below, 30 T cell receptor beta chains from the same sample are listed, as sequenced in a study of cytomegalovirus exposure and HLA in healthy donors. Researchers ran the PCR with 60 Vbeta and 13 Jbeta primers. TCRdb's table, derived via immunoSEQ multiplex PCR, lists solely in-frame clones and lacks some. In the table there are about 110,000 clones, about 72% of which are singletons. Sequenced input: PBMCs. The receptors originated from a man between 18 and 35 years old in good health and CMV-seronegative.

Only a few counts were recorded for this clone. The V gene is TRBV21-1, the J gene TRBJ1-4; the D call TRBD1 from the table was never checked on the DNA. TRBV21-1 is a pseudogene segment. The CDR3 consists of 16 residues. This CDR3 reads CASSKGRTDPNEKLFF. For the CDR3, the DNA is TGTGCCAGCAGCAAAGGTCGTACAGACCCTAATGAAAAACTGTTTTTT.

This clone was seen more than once but under ten times. V is TRBV7-9 and J is TRBJ1-2; possibly TRBD1 for D (5 bases). This CDR3 comprises 14 residues. Trimming stripped 1 base from V and 8 bases from J, with 14 bases between. In germline, CDR1 is SEHNR, CDR2 FQNEAQ (reference sequence). Here the CDR3 DNA reads TGTGCCAGCAGCTTAGTCGGGCAGGGCTGGGGCTACACCTTC. It specifies CASSLVGQGWGYTF.

The rearrangement joins TRBV5-4 to TRBJ1-4; maybe TRBD1 (5 bases). The germline gives CDR1 SGHNT, CDR2 YYREEE (reference sequence). The CDR3 length is 15 residues. V dropped 0 bases and J dropped 5 bases, with 11 bases sitting between them. The CDR3 nucleotides are TGTGCCAGCAGCTTGGACGGCGGGACCAATGAAAAACTGTTTTTT. Translation: CASSLDGGTNEKLFF.

The chain carries TRBV15 and TRBJ2-1, with TRBD2 identical over 10 bases. V lost 8 bases and J lost 4; bases outside the gene matches: 14. This CDR3 contains 17 residues. Germline V gene lookup returns CDR1 LNHNV and CDR2 YYDKDF (reference sequence). CDR3 residues: CATSGGTSDLSYNEQFF. CDR3 in DNA: TGTGCCACCTCTGGCGGGACTAGCGACCTTTCGTACAATGAGCAGTTCTTC.

V usage is TRBV9 and J usage is TRBJ2-3; 8 positions match TRBD2. V lost 2 bases and J lost 6; bases outside the gene matches: 8. This CDR3 has 15 residues. From germline, CDR1 is SGDLS and CDR2 YYNGEE. Here the CDR3 DNA reads TGTGCCAGCAGCGTCGGGAGGGGGGCGGCCGATACGCAGTATTTT. Protein: CASSVGRGAADTQYF.

The chain combines TRBV27 with TRBJ2-7, with 10 positions matching TRBD2. V gave up 4 bases and J gave up 6 bases; unmatched junction bases: 6. The germline V gene has CDR1 MNHEY and CDR2 SMNVEV (reference sequence). This CDR3 has 14 residues. The DNA for the CDR3 is TGTGCCAGCAGTTCTCCCACTAGCGGGGTCGAGCAGTACTTC. Its protein is CASSSPTSGVEQYF.

This clone was seen more than once but under ten times. The V gene is TRBV5-4, the J gene TRBJ2-5; 11 bases match TRBD1. Trimming removed 1 base from V and 5 bases from J; junction bases left unmatched: 4. Per germline, CDR1 SGHNT and CDR2 YYREEE (reference sequence). This CDR3 contains 15 residues. CDR3 amino acids: CASSLRTGGLETQYF. The CDR3 DNA is TGTGCCAGCAGCTTGAGGACAGGGGGCCTTGAGACCCAGTACTTC. Drawing the rest from reference TRBV5-4 and TRBJ2-5, the complete variable domain is ETGVTQSPTHLIKTRGQQVTLRCSSQSGHNTVSWYQQALGQGPQFIFQYYREEENGRGNFPPRFSGLQFPNYSSELNVNALELDDSALYLCASSLRTGGLETQYFGPGTRLLVL.

The chain carries TRBV6-5 and TRBJ2-5, with 14 nucleotides matching TRBD2. Germline CDR1 and CDR2: MNHEY and SVGAGI. Trimming took 5 bases from V and 5 from J; bases not matched to a gene: 4. The CDR3 spans 15 residues. In DNA, the CDR3 is TGTGCCAGCAGTACGACTAGCGGGGGGGCGGAGACCCAGTACTTC. Translated: CASSTTSGGAETQYF.

J is TRBJ1-5 and V is TRBV7-8; D may be TRBD1 (5 bases). The CDR3 has 17 residues. V lost 0 bases to trimming and J lost 6 bases, with 18 bases between them. Germline assignment: CDR1 SGHVS and CDR2 FQNEAQ. DNA for the CDR3: TGTGCCAGCAGCTTAGCCCTTGGGAGGGCAGGGAGTCAGCCCCAGCATTTT. The encoded protein is CASSLALGRAGSQPQHF.

This clone has a handful of counts. V and J are TRBV9 and TRBJ2-1; TRBD2 aligns across 14 bases. Germline-derived CDR1 and CDR2 are SGDLS and YYNGEE. CDR3 length equals 16 residues. J was trimmed by 13 bases and V by 0 bases; bases with no gene match: 9. Written as DNA, the CDR3 is TGTGCCAGCAGCGTAGCTGTCGGACTAGCGGGGGGTATTCAGTTCTTC. Its protein product is CASSVAVGLAGGIQFF. The full variable domain, with the rest looked up from reference TRBV9 and TRBJ2-1, is DSGVTQTPKHLITATGQRVTLRCSPRSGDLSVYWYQQSLDQGLQFLIQYYNGEERAKGNILERFSAQQFPDLHSELNLSSLELGDSALYFCASSVAVGLAGGIQFFGPGTRLTVL.

Concerning this clone itself: Other DNA sequences in the sample encode the same CDR3. The chain uses TRBV6-6 and TRBJ2-1, with 14 nucleotides matching TRBD2. The V and J ends lost 2 bases and 9 bases, in that order; junction bases with no gene match: 3. Germline V lookup: CDR1 MNHNY, CDR2 SVGAGI (reference sequence). This CDR3 is built from 15 residues. The CDR3 loop is CASSYGTSGGGEQFF. The CDR3 DNA sequence: TGTGCCAGCAGTTACGGGACTAGCGGGGGTGGTGAGCAGTTCTTC.

This chain links TRBV7-3 with TRBJ2-2; D is possibly TRBD2 (5 bases). CDR3 length: 13 amino acids. V was trimmed by 2 bases and J by 7 bases, leaving 8 bases between them. The germline CDR1 and CDR2 sequences are SGHTA and FQGTGA. The CDR3: CASSLFRGGELFF. CDR3 coding DNA: TGTGCCAGCAGCTTATTCCGGGGCGGGGAGCTGTTTTTT.

This clone occurred a few times. The chain employs TRBV29-1 and TRBJ1-1, with D perhaps matching TRBD1 (6 bases). The germline CDR1 and CDR2 sequences are SQVTM and ANQGSEA. With 7 bases removed from V and 0 bases from J, the gap between germline ends came to 18 bases. The CDR3 has 15 residues. CDR3 in DNA: TGCAGCGGACTGGACAGTCCCGTGATGAACACTGAAGCTTTCTTT. Translation gives CSGLDSPVMNTEAFF.

The V call is TRBV7-9, the J call TRBJ2-3, with TRBD2 matching 9 bases. The CDR3 is made up of 15 amino acids. Germline trimming cut 3 bases from V and 8 bases from J; bases unmatched to any gene: 9. Germline V gene lookup returns CDR1 SEHNR and CDR2 FQNEAQ (reference sequence). CDR3 region: CASSFALAGFGTQYF. CDR3 DNA sequence: TGTGCCAGCAGCTTTGCGCTAGCGGGGTTTGGTACGCAGTATTTT.

This clone was seen a few times. The V and J genes are TRBV5-4 and TRBJ1-1; TRBD1 aligns across 8 bases. J lost 1 base, V lost 4 bases, and 3 bases had no gene match. From germline, CDR1 is SGHNT and CDR2 YYREEE (reference sequence). The CDR3 runs to 14 residues. In DNA, the CDR3 is TGTGCCAGCAGCGACAGGGGCCGGAACACTGAAGCTTTCTTT. Translated: CASSDRGRNTEAFF. Using reference TRBV5-4 and TRBJ1-1 for the parts outside the CDR3, the full variable domain is ETGVTQSPTHLIKTRGQQVTLRCSSQSGHNTVSWYQQALGQGPQFIFQYYREEENGRGNFPPRFSGLQFPNYSSELNVNALELDDSALYLCASSDRGRNTEAFFGQGTRLTVV.

The chain combines TRBV7-9 with TRBJ1-6; 7 bases map to TRBD1. Germline V gene data show CDR1 as SEHNR and CDR2 as FQNEAQ (reference sequence). The V and J ends lost 2 bases and 8 bases, in that order; junction bases with no gene match: 6. This CDR3 is 15 amino acids long. The CDR3 coding sequence is TGTGCCAGCAGCTTAACCGGGCAGGGGGATTCACCCCTCCACTTT. This sequence encodes CASSLTGQGDSPLHF.

The rearrangement uses TRBV6-5 and TRBJ2-3; TRBD1 matches 8 bases. Germline assignment: CDR1 MNHEY and CDR2 SVGAGI. V trimming: 8 bases; J trimming: 2 bases; junction bases outside the gene matches: 9. The CDR3 spans 15 residues. CDR3 sequence: CASSGGQRHTDTQYF. As DNA, the CDR3 is TGTGCCAGCTCAGGGGGCCAAAGGCACACAGATACGCAGTATTTT.

The rearrangement links TRBV10-2 to TRBJ2-3, with D unresolved. The CDR3 is made up of 14 amino acids. Germline CDR1 reads WSHSY; CDR2 reads SAAADI. With 7 bases removed from V and 0 bases from J, the gap between germline ends came to 11 bases. This CDR3 is CASKEISSTDTQYF. DNA for the CDR3: TGCGCCAGCAAGGAGATATCTAGCACAGATACGCAGTATTTT.

A few counts support this clone. This chain joins TRBV5-6 and TRBJ2-5; 13 nucleotides line up with TRBD2. Germline CDR1 SGHDT, CDR2 YYEEEE. V was pared by 4 bases and J by 1 base, with 4 bases of the junction left unmatched. CDR3 length: 16 amino acids. CDR3 coding DNA: TGTGCCAGCAGCGAAGGACTAGCGGGGGCCCAAGAGACCCAGTACTTC. It specifies CASSEGLAGAQETQYF.

The J gene is TRBJ1-2, the V gene TRBV19; weak D call: TRBD1 (5 bases). Germline CDR1 reads LNHDA; CDR2 reads SQIVND (reference sequence). The V end was cut by 3 bases, the J end by 5 bases, with 19 bases between. There are 16 residues in the CDR3. CDR3 coding DNA: TGTGCCAGTAGTATCAACTCCAGGGAGGTTTCTTATGGCTACACCTTC. Protein product: CASSINSREVSYGYTF.

This clone was observed a few times. This chain joins TRBV28 and TRBJ1-1, with no clear D. V was trimmed by 7 bases and J by 1 base, leaving 10 bases between them. CDR1 and CDR2 from the germline V gene are MDHEN and SYDVKM. CDR3 length equals 13 residues. The chain's CDR3 is CASIGGPNTEAFF. Written as DNA, the CDR3 is TGTGCCAGCATTGGCGGGCCGAACACTGAAGCTTTCTTT.

This clone was seen only a few times. The chain has TRBV6-5 and TRBJ1-2, with unresolved D. V dropped 6 bases and J dropped 7 bases, with 18 bases sitting between them. This CDR3 is built from 14 residues. Looked up from germline, CDR1 is MNHEY and CDR2 is SVGAGI. CDR3 bases: TGTGCCAGCAGGGGAGGGAAGGAGGTAGGTGGCTACACCTTC. Protein product: CASRGGKEVGGYTF.

For this clone: Other nucleotide sequences in the sample specify the same CDR3. The rearrangement uses TRBV2 and TRBJ2-5; TRBD2 matches 12 bases. The CDR3 has 15 amino acids. From germline, CDR1 is SNHLY and CDR2 FYNNEI. V was pared by 6 bases and J by 3 bases, with 5 bases of the junction left unmatched. This chain's CDR3 is CASRGTSGLEETQYF. The CDR3 nucleotides read TGTGCCAGCAGGGGGACTAGCGGGCTCGAAGAGACCCAGTACTTC.

The rearrangement uses TRBV4-2 and TRBJ2-2, with D tentatively TRBD1 (5 bases). Germline V gene lookup returns CDR1 LGHNA and CDR2 YNFKEQ. The V and J ends lost 1 base and 0 bases respectively, with 9 bases between them. CDR3 length: 16 residues. The CDR3 DNA follows: TGTGCCAGCAGCCAAGGGAAGGGGACGAACACCGGGGAGCTGTTTTTT. This gives the protein CASSQGKGTNTGELFF.

The rearrangement joins TRBV6-5 to TRBJ2-7; TRBD1 matches at 9 bases. With 0 bases clipped from V and 3 bases from J, the junction kept 6 bases outside the gene matches. The germline gives CDR1 MNHEY, CDR2 SVGAGI. The CDR3 covers 16 residues. The CDR3 coding sequence is TGTGCCAGCAGTTACTCCGGCGACAGGGGGAGCTACGAGCAGTACTTC. This gives the protein CASSYSGDRGSYEQYF.

This clone was found a few times. This chain connects TRBV4-3 to TRBJ2-3, with 7 bases matching TRBD2. Germline-derived CDR1 and CDR2 are LGHNA and YSLEER. The CDR3 contains 17 residues. Trimming cost V 2 bases and J 3 bases; bases outside gene matches: 11. The CDR3 sequence: CASSQPSSGGGTDTQYF. The CDR3 DNA sequence: TGCGCCAGCAGCCAACCCTCTAGCGGCGGAGGGACAGATACGCAGTATTTT.

This clone was detected a few times. The V and J genes are TRBV5-4 and TRBJ1-1, with 9 bases lining up with TRBD1. The junction had 6 bases not matched to a gene; V was cut back by 5 bases and J by 4 bases. In germline, CDR1 is SGHNT, CDR2 YYREEE (reference sequence). This CDR3 region has 14 residues. In nucleotides, the CDR3 is TGTGCCAGCAGTCCCCCGACAGGGGGCACTGAAGCTTTCTTT. This encodes CASSPPTGGTEAFF.

The rearrangement joins TRBV4-3 to TRBJ2-1, with 7 positions matching TRBD2. V shed 4 bases and J 4 bases; nucleotides not matched to a gene: 10. CDR1 and CDR2 from the germline V gene are LGHNA and YSLEER. The CDR3 has 16 residues. The CDR3: CASSPRLGTTYNEQFF. The CDR3 nucleotides are TGCGCCAGCAGCCCTAGGCTCGGGACTACATACAATGAGCAGTTCTTC.

The chain couples TRBV5-1 to TRBJ1-2; D might be TRBD1 (6 bases). This CDR3 spans 15 amino acids. Germline-derived CDR1 and CDR2 are SGHRS and YFSETQ. Trimming pared 1 base from V and 5 bases from J, leaving 15 bases between. DNA for the CDR3: TGCGCCAGCAGCTTGACCGGACAGAATACGTATGGCTACACCTTC. It specifies CASSLTGQNTYGYTF. Variable domain in full (rest from reference TRBV5-1 and TRBJ1-2): KAGVTQTPRYLIKTRGQQVTLSCSPISGHRSVSWYQQTPGQGLQFLFEYFSETQRNKGNFPGRFSGRQFSNSRSEMNVSTLELGDSALYLCASSLTGQNTYGYTFGSGTRLTVV.

Notes on this clone: Sequence at one end of the junction differs from germline and may be a read error. The chain carries TRBV5-8 and TRBJ2-2; tentative D call: TRBD2 (5 bases). Germline CDR1 SGHTS, CDR2 YDEGEE. CDR3 length: 13 residues. The CDR3 here is CASSLANTGEPFF. The CDR3 DNA reads as TGTGCCAGCAGCTTGGCAAACACCGGGGAGCCGTTTTTT.